This TCR beta chain was identified in a study of T cell repertoires in cytomegalovirus infection. Notes on this clonotype: The antigen is unknown.

TCRdb fed the reads into MiXCR, producing one record per CDR3 protein. This table has hundreds of thousands of distinct CDR3 sequences, less than 35% appearing once. CDR3 length: 12 amino acids. From germline, CDR1 is DFQATT and CDR2 SNEGSKA (reference sequence). The ends lost 6 bases at V and 7 bases at J; junction bases unmatched: 6. This chain links TRBV20-1 with TRBJ2-1; 7 bases are shared with TRBD2. This receptor was identified in a human donor in good health (CMV status not recorded). Some clones in this sample may be carry-over from other donors' samples. The sequences come from cultured CD8+ T cells from PBMCs, collected from culture after CMV antigen stimulation. The CDR3 DNA reads as TGCAGTGCCCGGGACTACCATAATGAGCAGTTCTTC. This encodes CSARDYHNEQFF.